Detailed here is one T cell receptor (beta chain). The CDR3 covers 13 residues. In germline, CDR1 is SGHRS, CDR2 YFSETQ. V shed 2 bases and J shed 0 bases, with 5 bases lying between them. This specimen comes from a study of blood T cell repertoires in COVID-19. In the study overall: Material from acute and convalescent COVID-19 was sourced from the United States, Italy and Spain. Sample material is recorded as cDNA or gDNA derived from T cells, B-cell-depleted T cells, or PBMCs.

The authors' processing: Nucleated cell counts were estimated from reference gene primer amplification. Clones were read by immunoSEQ multiplex PCR, and TCRdb kept only the in-frame ones, dropping some. That table gives V, J and clone size, and the DNA gave D and trimming. This sample yields around 130,000 clones, of which 84% are seen a single time; under 1.5% belongs to the top ten. The receptor was derived from a man between 60 and 75 years old with acute or convalescent COVID-19. V usage is TRBV5-1 and J usage is TRBJ1-1, with D unclear. Sequencing was done on a sample of peripheral blood. The CDR3 spells CASSLSLNTEAFF. The DNA for the CDR3 is TGCGCCAGCAGCTTAAGCTTGAACACTGAAGCTTTCTTT.